One sample yielded the 3 T cell receptor beta chains listed below, sequenced in a study of T cell responses to AZD1222 COVID-19 vaccine. Sequenced by immunoSEQ multiplex PCR; TCRdb stores in-frame clones only, minus some. The sample records about 140,000 clones, more than 90% being singletons. The sample here was peripheral blood, taken on day 0 of AZD1222 vaccination. Every receptor here comes from an adult in good health.

The chain has TRBV4-1 and TRBJ2-7; D is unresolved. V was shortened by 4 bases and J by 6 bases, with 16 bases between the two germline ends. The CDR3 consists of 14 residues. Germline V lookup: CDR1 MGHRA, CDR2 YSYEKL. CDR3 in amino acids: CASSPTPGRTEQYF. CDR3 DNA sequence: TGCGCCAGCAGCCCTACCCCCGGACGGACCGAGCAGTACTTC.

V is TRBV10-3 and J is TRBJ2-1, with 7 bases lining up with TRBD2. The CDR3 runs to 14 residues. J was trimmed by 0 bases and V by 8 bases; bases with no gene match: 4. Germline CDR1 is ENHRY and CDR2 is SYGVKD. The CDR3 here is CAIGEGGSYNEQFF. For the CDR3, the DNA is TGTGCCATCGGGGAGGGAGGCTCCTACAATGAGCAGTTCTTC.

This rearrangement joins TRBV5-1 to TRBJ2-5; 7 nucleotides line up with TRBD2. The CDR3 is made up of 15 amino acids. V lost 0 bases and J lost 2; bases outside the gene matches: 4. Per the germline V gene, CDR1 is SGHRS and CDR2 is YFSETQ. CDR3 DNA sequence: TGCGCCAGCAGCTTGGTTGCTAGCGGACAAGAGACCCAGTACTTC. Its translation: CASSLVASGQETQYF.